The 10 T cell receptor beta chains reported below all come from one sample, sequenced in a study of cytomegalovirus exposure and HLA in healthy donors. The repertoire was sequenced with immunoSEQ multiplex PCR; TCRdb's copy has only in-frame clones and lacks some. The sample lists over 200,000 clones, about nine tenths seen once, with 2.5% to 3.5% in the top ten. The sample was PBMCs. These receptors were collected from a woman between 25 and 40 years old in good health and CMV-seronegative.

This rearrangement joins TRBV12-2 to TRBJ2-3; the listed D gene, TRBD1, was not tested against the DNA. TRBV12-2 is assigned pseudogene status. CDR3 length: 15 amino acids. The CDR3 DNA follows: TGTGCAAGTCGCCATTGGACAGCCTCCACAGATACGCAGTATTTT. Protein: CASRHWTASTDTQYF.

This sequence joins TRBV28 and TRBJ1-2; TRBD1 matches 9 bases. The CDR3 has 14 amino acids. The trim removed 3 bases at V and 5 bases at J, leaving 4 bases unmatched. Germline CDR1 is MDHEN and CDR2 is SYDVKM. CDR3 residues: CASSFPGQGYGYTF. The CDR3 coding sequence is TGTGCCAGCAGTTTTCCGGGACAGGGTTATGGCTACACCTTC.

The genes are TRBV11-2 and TRBJ2-1, with 10 positions matching TRBD2. J lost 4 bases, V lost 3 bases, and 6 bases had no gene match. CDR1 is SGHAT, CDR2 FQNNGV, per germline. This CDR3 has 16 amino acids. The CDR3 DNA reads as TGTGCCAGCAGCTTTATTCTAGCGGGAGAGTACAATGAGCAGTTCTTC. As protein: CASSFILAGEYNEQFF.

This clone was seen a handful of times. The chain is built from TRBV4-1 and TRBJ1-5; D is ambiguous. The CDR3 covers 14 residues. With 3 bases removed from V and 8 bases from J, the gap between germline ends came to 14 bases. CDR1 is MGHRA and CDR2 is YSYEKL in the germline V gene. The CDR3 loop is CASSQPFHVEPQHF. In DNA form, the CDR3 reads TGCGCCAGCAGCCAGCCCTTTCATGTGGAGCCCCAGCATTTT.

About this clone: Different DNA sequences within this sample yield the same CDR3. This chain joins TRBV5-1 and TRBJ2-7; D remains ambiguous. V gave up 0 bases and J gave up 3 bases, with 1 base separating them. Germline CDR1 reads SGHRS; CDR2 reads YFSETQ. The CDR3 sequence is 11 residues long. CDR3 region: CASSLDYEQYF. The CDR3, as DNA: TGCGCCAGCAGCTTGGACTACGAGCAGTACTTC. The whole variable domain, filled in from reference TRBV5-1 and TRBJ2-7, reads KAGVTQTPRYLIKTRGQQVTLSCSPISGHRSVSWYQQTPGQGLQFLFEYFSETQRNKGNFPGRFSGRQFSNSRSEMNVSTLELGDSALYLCASSLDYEQYFGPGTRLTVT.

For the CDR3, the DNA is TGTGCCCACCTCGGGAGGGCGACAGAGACCCAGTACTTC. Protein sequence: CAHLGRATETQYF. V usage is TRBV15 and J usage is TRBJ2-5; 8 nucleotides agree with TRBD2. The V gene end was trimmed by 11 bases and the J gene end by 4 bases; junction bases not matched to a gene: 9. This CDR3 is 13 amino acids long. Germline values: CDR1 LNHNV, CDR2 YYDKDF (reference sequence).

J is TRBJ2-1 and V is TRBV19, with a weak D call TRBD2 (5 bases). Germline-derived CDR1 and CDR2 are LNHDA and SQIVND (reference sequence). The length of the CDR3 is 14 residues. Trimming cost V 5 bases and J 8 bases, with 16 bases left between them. CDR3 loop: CASSPHGGFDEQFF. CDR3 bases: TGTGCCAGTAGTCCCCATGGCGGGTTCGATGAGCAGTTCTTC.

Worth noting for this clone: The same CDR3 can be traced to other DNA sequences in this sample. This rearrangement joins TRBV7-3 to TRBJ2-3; 12 bases line up with TRBD2. V was clipped by 5 bases and J by 3 bases; unmatched bases: 3. The CDR3 has 15 residues. The V gene's germline CDR1 is SGHTA and CDR2 FQGTGA. The DNA for the CDR3 is TGTGCCAGCAGCCTAGCGGGAGGGCCTACAGATACGCAGTATTTT. It yields the protein CASSLAGGPTDTQYF.

The chain couples TRBV28 to TRBJ1-1; possible D gene TRBD1, 6 bases. Trimming took 4 bases from V and 4 from J, leaving 16 bases between them. Germline CDR1 and CDR2: MDHEN and SYDVKM. This CDR3 spans 15 amino acids. CDR3 loop: CASSSAAGAVTEAFF. The CDR3 DNA is TGTGCCAGCAGTTCCGCGGCAGGGGCAGTCACTGAAGCTTTCTTT.

This rearrangement joins TRBV27 to TRBJ2-1, with 7 bases identical to TRBD2. The CDR3 extends over 15 amino acids. Trimming took 2 bases from V and 0 from J; bases not matched to a gene: 1. Per germline, CDR1 MNHEY and CDR2 SMNVEV (reference sequence). The CDR3 spells CASSLAGASYNEQFF. The CDR3 DNA is TGTGCCAGCAGTTTAGCGGGAGCCTCCTACAATGAGCAGTTCTTC.